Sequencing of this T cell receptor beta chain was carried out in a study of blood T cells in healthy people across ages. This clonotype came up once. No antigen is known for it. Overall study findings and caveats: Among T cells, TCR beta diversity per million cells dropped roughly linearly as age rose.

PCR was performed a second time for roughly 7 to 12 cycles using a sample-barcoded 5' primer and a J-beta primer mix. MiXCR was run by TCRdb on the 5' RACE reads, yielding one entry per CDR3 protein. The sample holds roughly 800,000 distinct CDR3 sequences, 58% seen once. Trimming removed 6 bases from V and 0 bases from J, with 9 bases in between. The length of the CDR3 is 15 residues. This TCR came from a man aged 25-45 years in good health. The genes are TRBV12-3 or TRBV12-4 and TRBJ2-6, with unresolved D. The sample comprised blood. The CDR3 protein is CASSPHDSGANVLTF. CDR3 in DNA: TGTGCCAGCAGCCCCCACGACTCTGGGGCCAACGTCCTGACTTTC.